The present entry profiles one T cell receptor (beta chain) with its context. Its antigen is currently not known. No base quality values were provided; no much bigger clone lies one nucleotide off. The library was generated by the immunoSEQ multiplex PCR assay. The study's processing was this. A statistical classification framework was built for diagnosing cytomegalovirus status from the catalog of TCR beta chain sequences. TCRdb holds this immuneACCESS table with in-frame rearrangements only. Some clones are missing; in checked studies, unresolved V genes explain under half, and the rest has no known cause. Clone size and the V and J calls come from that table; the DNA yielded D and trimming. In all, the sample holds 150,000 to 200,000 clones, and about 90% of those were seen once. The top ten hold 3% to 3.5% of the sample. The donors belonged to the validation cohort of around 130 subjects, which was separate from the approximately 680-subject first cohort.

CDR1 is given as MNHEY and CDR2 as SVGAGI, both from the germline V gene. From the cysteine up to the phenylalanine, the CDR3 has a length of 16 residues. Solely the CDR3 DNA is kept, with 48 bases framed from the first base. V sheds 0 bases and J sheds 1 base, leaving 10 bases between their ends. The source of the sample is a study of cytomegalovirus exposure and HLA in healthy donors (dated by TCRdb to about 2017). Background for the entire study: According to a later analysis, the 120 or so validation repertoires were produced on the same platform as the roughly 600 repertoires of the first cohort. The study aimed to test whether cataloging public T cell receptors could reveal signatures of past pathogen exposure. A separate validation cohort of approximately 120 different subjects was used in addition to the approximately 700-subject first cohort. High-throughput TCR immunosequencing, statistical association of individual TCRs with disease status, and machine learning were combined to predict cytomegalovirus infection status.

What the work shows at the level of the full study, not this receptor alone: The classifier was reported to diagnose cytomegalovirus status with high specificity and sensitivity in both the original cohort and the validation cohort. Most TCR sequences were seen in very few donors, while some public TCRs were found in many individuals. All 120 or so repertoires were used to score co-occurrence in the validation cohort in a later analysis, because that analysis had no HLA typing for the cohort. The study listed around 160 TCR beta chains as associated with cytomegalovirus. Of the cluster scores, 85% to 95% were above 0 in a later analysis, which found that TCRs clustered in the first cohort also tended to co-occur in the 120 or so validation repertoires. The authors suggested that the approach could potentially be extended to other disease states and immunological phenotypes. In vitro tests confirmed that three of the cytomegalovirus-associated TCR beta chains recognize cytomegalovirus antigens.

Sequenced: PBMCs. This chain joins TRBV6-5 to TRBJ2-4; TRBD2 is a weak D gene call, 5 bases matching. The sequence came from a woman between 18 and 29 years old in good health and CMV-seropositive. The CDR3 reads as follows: CASSYSPTGAKNIQYF. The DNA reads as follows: TGTGCCAGCAGTTACTCCCCTACGGGGGCCAAAAACATTCAGTACTTC.